This T cell receptor (beta chain) was documented in a study of control samples from healthy donors and cancer patients. Germline V gives CDR1 ENHRY, CDR2 SYGVKD. With 4 bases removed from V and 5 bases from J, the gap between germline ends came to 9 bases. CDR3 length: 13 residues. The repertoire was sequenced with immunoSEQ multiplex PCR; TCRdb's copy has only in-frame clones and lacks some. In the table there are under 150,000 clones, over 75% of which are singletons. Sequenced material: blood. This chain joins TRBV10-3 and TRBJ2-1; D might be TRBD1 (6 bases). The source of this sequence is a man aged 60-69 years in good health. The CDR3 DNA follows: TGTGCCATCAGTGTTTACAGGGACAATGAGCAGTTCTTC. This gives the protein CAISVYRDNEQFF.